This TCR beta chain emerged from a study of cytomegalovirus exposure and HLA in healthy donors. Broader study findings: Later on, a genetic analysis was performed. It linked a missense variant in DCLRE1C with V- and J-gene trimming of TCR beta.

Concerning this clone: Its antigen is not identified.

The ends lost 4 bases at V and 0 bases at J; junction bases unmatched: 20. This CDR3 is built from 22 residues. Germline assignment: CDR1 SGHRS and CDR2 YFSETQ. As for the donors, each was a healthy bone marrow donor. The PCR made use of 60 Vbeta and 13 Jbeta primers. Libraries were prepared by immunoSEQ multiplex PCR; TCRdb keeps only in-frame clonotypes and omits some of them. The sample carries more than 75,000 clones, 75% to 85% recorded once. Sequenced sample: PBMCs. The chain uses TRBV5-1 and TRBJ2-6, with 9 nucleotides matching TRBD1. The receptor comes from a woman between 40 and 55 years old in good health and CMV-seropositive. As DNA, the CDR3 is TGCGCCAGCAGCGCACAACTATCTATGACAGGGGGGCAACACTCTGGGGCCAACGTCCTGACTTTC. Translated: CASSAQLSMTGGQHSGANVLTF.